This T cell receptor (beta chain) is from a study of cytomegalovirus exposure and HLA in healthy donors (dated by TCRdb to between 2016 and 2019). Regarding the research as a whole: An earlier analysis of fewer than 750 of the donors reported about 260 Gb of sequence data and about 120 million unique TCR beta sequences obtained from about 180 million T cells. Approximately 310 gigabases of sequencing data and approximately 84 million unique TCR sequences were included in an early release covering about 700 HLA-typed donors. Among the roughly 370 genotyped donors, approximately 82% belonged to the genetic ancestry cluster associated with self-reported Caucasian donors. The study aimed to test whether signatures of past pathogen exposure could be identified by cataloging public T cell receptors. The study used immunosequencing to profile the T cell repertoires of approximately 690 subjects and linked those repertoires to cytomegalovirus serostatus. In addition to the first cohort of hundreds of subjects, a separate validation cohort of 130 or so different subjects was used. To predict cytomegalovirus infection status, the study combined high-throughput TCR immunosequencing, statistical association of individual TCRs with disease status, and machine learning. A later analysis re-examined previously published TCR beta repertoires from roughly 720 donors and added high-resolution HLA genotyping to investigate patterns of TCR occurrence. Rather than using new phenotypic data, the later analysis identified candidate immune exposures from TCR beta sequences and from how often those sequences occurred across donors. In an earlier analysis of roughly 600 of the donors, high-throughput TCR beta sequencing was used to judge whether each TCR beta V gene segment behaved as functional or pseudogenic. Donor age, sex, ethnicity and CMV serostatus were compiled together with the repertoire data. Genome-wide SNP genotypes for about 55% of the 666 donors were used in a later genetic analysis, which treated that subset as a discovery cohort. All discovery cohort repertoires had been generated using a single sequencing platform. HLA typing covered class I and class II loci at four-digit resolution. Typing coverage varied by locus: roughly 629-640 donors for A, B, C, DRB1 and DQB1; around 560 for DQA1; about 590 for DPA1; around 450 for DPB1. Four to six DR-DQ haplotypes were handled as single units for association and clustering, since linkage in the cohort was strong. Among several hundred genotyped donors of the cohort, an average of approximately 240,000 unique TCR beta nucleotide sequences was sequenced per donor, of which about 19% were non-productive. Broader findings and caveats from the paper: In an earlier analysis of about 550 of the donors, most TCR beta V segments were observed in productive rearrangements about 87% or about 30% of the time, broadly matching IMGT annotations. In a later analysis, the rate of TCR association differed among HLA loci, with DRB1 alleles having the most associated TCRs and HLA-C alleles having the fewest. CMV serostatus was the only immune exposure information available for the cohort. A later genetic analysis associated a missense DCLRE1C variant with V-gene and J-gene trimming of TCR beta chains, and an independent cohort replicated the association. In this cohort, only TCR beta chains were sequenced, and detectable features were limited by the absence of alpha or paired-chain data. Because the 87-base-pair reads could not distinguish some IMGT-functional V segments, including TRBV6-2 and TRBV6-3, those segments were excluded. The authors suggested that the approach could potentially be extended to other disease states and immunological phenotypes. In a later genetic analysis, fewer N-insertions in productive TCRs were reported among donors in an Asian-associated ancestry cluster than the roughly 700-donor mean. Most CMV-associated TCR beta chains appeared to be HLA-restricted in a later analysis, and the HLA associations seemed to be driven largely by CMV exposure. While some public TCRs were present in many individuals, most TCR sequences turned up only very rarely across donors. According to a later analysis, parvovirus B19, influenza, CMV and Epstein-Barr virus appeared linked to several top co-occurrence clusters. In the study, 150 to 200 TCR beta chains were listed as associated with cytomegalovirus. Linkage disequilibrium might explain the correlated functional status among segregating V segments, but an unknown experimental factor could not be ruled out. Presence/absence analyses assumed roughly uniform sequencing depth across donors, an assumption that may not hold. In vitro tests confirmed that three of the cytomegalovirus-associated TCR beta chains recognize cytomegalovirus antigens. In a later analysis, around 17,000 TCR beta sequences were associated with specific HLA alleles at a false discovery rate of 0.05. When HLA alleles, especially DR and DQ, strongly co-occurred, attributing TCR associations to individual alleles was difficult. A further reported finding was that TCR beta sequences accurately predicted the HLA-A and HLA-B alleles for most subjects in the first cohort. The classifier was reported to diagnose cytomegalovirus status with high specificity and sensitivity in both the original and validation cohorts. Because HLA typing was unavailable for some donors at each locus, only the typed subset was used in association tests. A cluster of highly shared sequence variants was judged likely to represent a technical artifact of the sequencing pipeline. The earlier analysis of around 600 of the donors excluded fewer than 20 rarely observed V segments, including chromosome 9 orphons, because counts were too low. In a later analysis, HLA-associated TCR beta chains showed more clonal expansion and lower generation probabilities than non-associated chains that were equally common.

To prepare the library, the immunoSEQ multiplex PCR assay was applied. For the multiplex PCR, a mixture combining 60 forward primers for TCR Vbeta segments and 13 reverse primers for TCR Jbeta segments was used. Amplification of the CDR3 region of rearranged TCR beta genes was performed with a multiplex PCR assay on genomic DNA. The amplified TCR beta libraries were sequenced on the Illumina HiSeq System as 87-base-pair reads. The study's own analysis went as follows. A later analysis tallied about 77 million unique TCR beta chains across the approximately 670 repertoires, and approximately 12 million of those chains were shared by two or more donors. A nearest-neighbor algorithm error-corrected the raw reads and collapsed the reads into unique sequences, merging closely related sequences to remove PCR and sequencing errors. V, D and J gene segments were assigned by aligning CDR3 sequences to IMGT reference sequences. For a sequence to be retained, a match of at least six nucleotides was required to both a V gene segment and a J gene segment. A rearrangement was called productive if the CDR3 had no stop codons and remained in frame with V and J, and every other rearrangement was called non-productive. Following IMGT convention, CDR3 was defined as the stretch from the second conserved V-encoded cysteine up to the conserved J-encoded phenylalanine. In an earlier analysis of more than 550 of the donors, sequences lacking an unambiguous match to a single V gene segment were excluded. In an earlier analysis of some 590 of the donors, a V segment was called functional when productive rearrangements were above 56.7%, and segregating when the standard deviation between donors exceeded 5%. A statistical classification framework was built for diagnosing cytomegalovirus status from the catalog of TCR beta chain sequences. In a later analysis, TCR nucleotide sequences were compared against IMGT/GENE-DB human TR gene sequences so that V and J genes could be assigned. A later analysis assigned CDR3 sequences and most-parsimonious VDJ recombination scenarios with the TCRdist pipeline. In a later analysis, every TCR beta chain was defined by the combination of its CDR3 amino acid sequence and its V-gene family, and reads without a unique V-gene family were dropped. As a way to deal with suspected cross-contamination and a sequencing artifact, a later analysis dropped 450 to 700 nucleotide sequences that were highly shared and had low generation probability. In a later analysis, a clonal expansion index for each public chain was calculated from normalized within-repertoire ranks of inferred template counts. In a later analysis, generation probabilities were computed with a VDJ recombination model fitted to out-of-frame rearrangements, and the resulting probabilities were checked against IGoR. Hypergeometric tests were used in a later analysis to score TCR-TCR, TCR-HLA and TCR-CMV co-occurrence, with a repertoire-size bias correction applied to the TCR pairs. A later analysis estimated false discovery rates by permuting HLA or CMV assignments 20 times. In a later analysis, co-occurring TCRs were grouped using DBSCAN, with TCRdist sequence similarity added in when clustering inside HLA-allele-positive subsets. Repertoires with fewer than 30,000 or more than 120,000 public chains, plus five repertoires with anomalous nucleotide sharing, were excluded from co-occurrence clustering. The table was pulled from immuneACCESS by TCRdb, which kept in-frame rearrangements only. Such tables lose some clones; where checked, under half of the loss comes from unresolved V genes, and the rest has no known cause. The D gene and trimming were derived from the DNA, and the V and J assignments and clone size from that table. The sample profile shows approximately 120,000 clones; 74% of them were found once. The top ten hold approximately 4% of the sample.

In this sample, this clone turned up once. Its antigen is not yet known. No base quality information exists; no much larger clone differs at one position. In total, roughly 710 healthy bone marrow donors made up the cohort. Cohort members were all nominally healthy when sampled, although unrecorded immune exposures were likely present. The donor was CMV seropositive and belonged to the group of about 290 seropositive cohort members. A peripheral blood sample was provided by each donor, and peripheral blood mononuclear cells were used for TCR beta sequencing. The Qiagen DNeasy Blood Extraction Kit was used to extract genomic DNA from the blood cell samples. The junction shows trimming of 6 bases on V and 4 bases on J, and the gene matches do not reach 5 bases of it. The germline V gene specifies KGHSH as CDR1 and LQKENI as CDR2. The CDR3 runs 15 residues from the cysteine to the phenylalanine. Left in the record is the CDR3 DNA by itself, 45 bases read in frame from the first base.

This receptor chain uses TRBV18 and TRBJ2-3, and TRBD2 aligns with 12 junction nucleotides. The sequencing sample was made of PBMCs. The sequence was obtained from a middle-aged man in good health and CMV-seropositive. The CDR3 protein is CASSPSGGAADTQYF. The sequenced DNA is TGTGCCAGCTCCCCTAGCGGGGGGGCAGCAGATACGCAGTATTTT. The entire variable domain, with the stretches around the CDR3 drawn from the reference TRBV18 and TRBJ2-3 proteins, is NAGVMQNPRHLVRRRGQEARLRCSPMKGHSHVYWYRQLPEEGLKFMVYLQKENIIDESGMPKERFSAEFPKEGPSILRIQQVVRGDSAAYFCASSPSGGAADTQYFGPGTRLTVL.